The clone carrying this T cell receptor (beta chain) was detected only once. Its target is not known. This specimen belongs to a study of T cell responses to AZD1222 COVID-19 vaccine. Findings and caveats of the study: It was only six AZD1222 recipients who were seropositive at baseline.

Profiled with immunoSEQ multiplex PCR; TCRdb holds only in-frame clones, not every one. The sample holds 150,000 to 200,000 clones, 85% to 95% seen once. The germline CDR1 and CDR2 sequences are LNHDA and SQIVND (reference sequence). Unmatched junction bases numbered 9, after V lost 7 bases and J lost 0 bases. This CDR3 has 17 residues. The sample was peripheral blood, taken 28 days after the second AZD1222 dose. The receptor was derived from an adult who received the AZD1222 COVID-19 vaccine. V is TRBV19 and J is TRBJ2-1; TRBD2 agrees at 10 bases. The CDR3 sequence: CASTRSSGSYSYNEQFF. CDR3 coding DNA: TGTGCCAGTACTAGATCTAGCGGGAGTTACTCCTACAATGAGCAGTTCTTC.